One sample yielded the 10 T cell receptor beta chains listed below, sequenced in a study of T cells in women clearing cervical HPV infection. TCRdb's table, derived via immunoSEQ multiplex PCR, lists solely in-frame clones and lacks some. Across roughly 36,000 clones, the top ten clones capture approximately 8.3% of the sample. Sequencing was performed on blood buffy coat. The receptor set was obtained from a woman between 18 and 70 years old with a cervical HPV16 infection that either progressed to CIN3+ or cleared (not recorded which).

Details on this clone: The CDR3 goes on 3 residues after the read ends, and that part is filled in from the germline J gene. The V call is TRBV30, the J call TRBJ2-3; D is possibly TRBD2 (5 bases). Germline V lookup: CDR1 GTSNPN, CDR2 SVGIG (reference sequence). The CDR3 spans 13 residues. CDR3: CAWSGEGNQPQYF. Partial CDR3 DNA: TGTGCCTGGAGTGGAGAGGGTAATCAGCCG.

Details on this clone: The read terminates 3 residues before the CDR3 end, so the remaining end is supplied by the germline J gene. The V call is TRBV5-1, the J call TRBJ2-7; 9 bases match TRBD2. The CDR3 is made up of 19 amino acids. Germline-derived CDR1 and CDR2 are SGHRS and YFSETQ. Trimming at V came to 4 bases and at J to 5 bases, leaving 22 bases not matched to a gene. The sequenced CDR3 bases are TGCGCCAGCAGCCCTCCGGCCAGGCTAGCGGGACAAAGATGGGACGAG. Protein product: CASSPPARLAGQRWDE. The whole CDR3 protein is CASSPPARLAGQRWDEQYF.

Concerning this clone itself: The read ends 3 residues shy of where the CDR3 ends; the end is completed using the germline J gene. The chain couples TRBV20-1 to TRBJ2-2, with 10 positions matching TRBD1. The V gene's germline CDR1 is DFQATT and CDR2 SNEGSKA (reference sequence). The CDR3 is 12 amino acids. The CDR3: CSARDRGEKLFF. The DNA read from the CDR3 is TGCAGTGCTAGGGACAGGGGGGAAAAG.

CDR3 region: CASPGTSHQPQHF. The DNA read from the CDR3 is TGCGCCAGCCCCGGGACTTCACATCAGCCC. The genes are TRBV5-1 and TRBJ1-5; a weak D match, TRBD1 (5 bases). The read halts 3 residues ahead of the CDR3 end, with the missing end drawn from the germline J gene. Trimming stripped 7 bases from V and 5 bases from J, with 13 bases between. The CDR3 has 13 residues. Germline CDR1 SGHRS, CDR2 YFSETQ.

CDR3 bases read: TGCAGCGTTGAAGGCCTAACAGGTTTCACCTACGAG. As protein: CSVEGLTGFTYE. The CDR3 reads in full as CSVEGLTGFTYEQYF. The rearrangement uses TRBV29-1 and TRBJ2-7, with D perhaps matching TRBD1 (5 bases). The CDR3 goes on 3 residues after the read ends, and that part is filled in from the germline J gene. CDR1 is SQVTM, CDR2 ANQGSEA, per germline. The CDR3 sequence is 15 residues long. V was trimmed by 1 base and J by 2 bases, leaving 15 bases between them.

About this clone: The read ends 3 residues shy of where the CDR3 ends; the end is completed using the germline J gene. The gene calls are TRBV7-2 and TRBJ1-1, with D perhaps TRBD1 (5 bases). From germline, CDR1 is SGHTA and CDR2 FQGNSA. There are 15 residues in the CDR3. The V and J ends lost 2 bases and 2 bases respectively, with 12 bases between them. CDR3 DNA (partial): TGTGCCAGCAGCTTAAGCAGGGCAGGCAACACTGAA. It yields the protein CASSLSRAGNTE. The whole CDR3 sequence is CASSLSRAGNTEAFF.

Comment on this clone: The read ends 3 residues shy of where the CDR3 ends; the end is completed using the germline J gene. The genes are TRBV19 and TRBJ2-2; maybe TRBD2 (6 bases). Trimming removed 6 bases at V and 6 bases at J, with 14 bases between. The CDR3 runs 14 residues. Germline V gene lookup returns CDR1 LNHDA and CDR2 SQIVND (reference sequence). The CDR3 DNA, read in part, is TGTGCCAGTAGCGGCCAACTAGCCTCCGGGGAG. Protein: CASSGQLASGE. The entire CDR3 sequence reads CASSGQLASGELFF.

A word on this clone: The read stops 3 residues short of the end of the CDR3; the missing end is completed from the germline J gene. The chain has TRBV13 and TRBJ2-2, with D tentatively TRBD2 (6 bases). Looked up from germline, CDR1 is PRHDT and CDR2 is FYEKMQ (reference sequence). V lost 3 bases and J lost 7, with 15 bases in between. CDR3 length: 15 residues. The sequenced part of the CDR3 DNA is TGTGCCAGCAGCTTTAGGGGACTTGCGATCGGGGAG. Residues: CASSFRGLAIGE. The whole CDR3 protein is CASSFRGLAIGELFF.

Details on this clone: The read ends 3 residues early relative to the CDR3; the germline J gene fills the gap. V gene TRBV19 combines with J gene TRBJ2-1, with 8 bases lining up with TRBD2. The J segment lost 5 bases and the V segment lost 6 bases, leaving 3 bases of the junction unmatched. CDR1 is LNHDA and CDR2 is SQIVND in the germline V gene (reference sequence). This CDR3 is 13 amino acids long. The CDR3 spells CASRLAANNEQFF. The covered CDR3 bases are TGTGCCAGTAGACTAGCGGCCAACAATGAG.

Comments on this clone: Coverage ceases 3 residues before the CDR3 finishes, and the germline J gene fills in the end. The rearrangement joins TRBV19 to TRBJ1-2, with no clear D. Germline assignment: CDR1 LNHDA and CDR2 SQIVND (reference sequence). The CDR3 contains 13 residues. CDR3 residues: CASKAGGPYDYTF. The DNA read from the CDR3 is TGTGCCAGCAAAGCGGGAGGGCCCTACGAC.